This T cell receptor (beta chain) comes out of a study of identical twins. TCRdb called the 5' RACE reads again in MiXCR, with one record for every CDR3 protein. This sample carries about 900,000 distinct CDR3 sequences, roughly an eighth of them seen once, and the ten largest clones take around 1.5%. Whole-study findings and limits: Out-of-frame alpha sequences shared by twins were enriched for low generation probability. Less excess twin sharing appeared in beta out-of-frame sequences. Monozygotic twins shared more out-of-frame TCR alpha than recombination models predicted.

CDR1 is KGHSH, CDR2 LQKENI, per germline. This CDR3 has 14 amino acids. V was pared by 3 bases and J by 9 bases, with 15 bases between. There are many counts of this clonotype. No antigen is known for it. In addition, the sample was reused for a study of yellow fever vaccine responses in identical twins. From that second work: Twins showed a vaccine T cell response that reportedly seemed partly convergent, partly personalized.

The chain joins TRBV18 to TRBJ2-1, with D hard to call. The sample comprised PBMCs. This clonotype originated in a woman aged 18-29 years in good health. The CDR3 region has the DNA TGTGCCAGCTCACCCCCATCGGGTCAAGGTGAGCAGTTCTTC. This sequence encodes CASSPPSGQGEQFF.